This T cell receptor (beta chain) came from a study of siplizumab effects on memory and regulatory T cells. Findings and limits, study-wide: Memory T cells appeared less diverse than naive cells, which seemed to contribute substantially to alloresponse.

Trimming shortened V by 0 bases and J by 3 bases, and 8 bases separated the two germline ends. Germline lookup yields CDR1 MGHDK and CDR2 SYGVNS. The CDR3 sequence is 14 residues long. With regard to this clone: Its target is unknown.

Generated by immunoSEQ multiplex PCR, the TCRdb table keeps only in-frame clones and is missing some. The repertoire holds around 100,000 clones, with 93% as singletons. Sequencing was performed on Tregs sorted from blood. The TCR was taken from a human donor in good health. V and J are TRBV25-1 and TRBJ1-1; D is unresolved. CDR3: CASSEYREDTEAFF. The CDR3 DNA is TGTGCCAGCAGTGAATATCGAGAGGACACTGAAGCTTTCTTT. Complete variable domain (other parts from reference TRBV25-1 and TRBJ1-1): EADIYQTPRYLVIGTGKKITLECSQTMGHDKMYWYQQDPGMELHLIHYSYGVNSTEKGDLSSESTVSRIRTEHFPLTLESARPSHTSQYLCASSEYREDTEAFFGQGTRLTVV.